A single T cell receptor (beta chain) is shown here with its context. Its antigen remains unknown. From germline, CDR1 is MGHRA and CDR2 YSYEKL. V dropped 0 bases and J dropped 2 bases, with 18 bases sitting between them. This CDR3 contains 18 residues. This entry belongs to a study of cytomegalovirus exposure and HLA in healthy donors. The PCR had 60 Vbeta and 13 Jbeta primers. Measured with immunoSEQ multiplex PCR; TCRdb has only the in-frame clones, and not every one. Of some 65,000 clones listed, about 78% are singletons. Findings and caveats of the study: The study designated some 180 TCR beta chains cytomegalovirus-associated.

The source material was PBMCs. The sequence came from a girl aged 10 to 17 in good health and CMV-seropositive. The chain recombines TRBV4-1 with TRBJ2-3, with a possible D match to TRBD2 (6 bases). CDR3: CASSQDLARGGLTDTQYF. CDR3 coding DNA: TGCGCCAGCAGCCAAGACCTAGCGAGAGGTGGCCTCACAGATACGCAGTATTTT.